The 19 T cell receptor beta chains listed next were all sequenced from one sample in a study of technical replicates of blood from four donors. Using immunoSEQ multiplex PCR, the repertoire was profiled, and TCRdb retains in-frame clones only, with some absent. Altogether approximately 99,000 clones are present, approximately 96% being singletons, with the ten largest covering about 0.35%. Sequenced material: T cells isolated from PBMCs. All receptors derive from a human donor in good health.

Notes on this clone: A junction boundary mismatches the germline segment, possibly from a read error. The chain employs TRBV7-7 and TRBJ2-1; TRBD2 matches at 10 bases. There are 16 residues in the CDR3. Germline CDR1 and CDR2: SSHAT and FNYEAQ (reference sequence). The CDR3 nucleotides read TGTGCTAGCAGCTTATTGTCTAGCGGGAGTTTCGGTGAGCAGTTCTTC. It yields the protein CASSLLSSGSFGEQFF.

This chain joins TRBV9 and TRBJ1-3; D gene uncertain. V lost 7 bases and J 0 bases, leaving 8 bases between the germline ends. Per germline, CDR1 SGDLS and CDR2 YYNGEE. CDR3 length: 13 amino acids. CDR3 sequence (DNA): TGTGCCAGCGGACTCAGCTCTGGAAACACCATATATTTT. This codes for CASGLSSGNTIYF.

The CDR3 coding sequence is TGTGCCAGCAGCATTCTAAATGAGCAGTTCTTC. Translating it yields CASSILNEQFF. The chain employs TRBV14 and TRBJ2-1; D is undetermined. Germline loops: CDR1 SGHDN, CDR2 FVKESK. Trimming left V 5 bases short and J 7 bases short, with 6 bases between. CDR3 length: 11 amino acids.

The genes are TRBV15 and TRBJ2-1, with 7 bases identical to TRBD1. V gave up 4 bases and J gave up 0 bases; unmatched junction bases: 3. CDR1 is LNHNV and CDR2 is YYDKDF in the germline V gene (reference sequence). This CDR3 comprises 15 residues. In DNA, the CDR3 is TGTGCCACCAGCACCGGGGACAGCTCCTACAATGAGCAGTTCTTC. Translating gives CATSTGDSSYNEQFF.

The rearrangement joins TRBV4-3 to TRBJ2-7, with D possibly matching TRBD2 (5 bases). Trimming removed 1 base at V and 3 bases at J, with 7 bases between. The CDR3 loop spans 13 amino acids. Germline lookup yields CDR1 LGHNA and CDR2 YSLEER. The CDR3 region has the DNA TGCGCCAGCAGCCAAGGTGGAGGCTACGAGCAGTACTTC. Translation: CASSQGGGYEQYF.

This chain joins TRBV5-1 and TRBJ1-1, with a tentative D call TRBD1 (5 bases). V lost 0 bases and J lost 0, with 9 bases in between. Per the germline V gene, CDR1 is SGHRS and CDR2 is YFSETQ. The CDR3 is 15 residues long. CDR3: CASSLVAGVNTEAFF. The CDR3 nucleotides are TGCGCCAGCAGCTTGGTCGCGGGGGTGAACACTGAAGCTTTCTTT.

J is TRBJ1-2 and V is TRBV30, with D possibly matching TRBD1 (5 bases). V was shortened by 4 bases and J by 3 bases, with 9 bases between the two germline ends. This CDR3 region has 12 residues. Per the germline V gene, CDR1 is GTSNPN and CDR2 is SVGIG (reference sequence). The CDR3: CAWTGLYYGYTF. The CDR3 DNA follows: TGTGCCTGGACAGGGCTATACTATGGCTACACCTTC.

The rearrangement joins TRBV6-1 to TRBJ2-3, with 9 bases identical to TRBD1. The CDR3 contains 18 residues. The J segment lost 2 bases and the V segment lost 4 bases, leaving 13 bases of the junction unmatched. Looked up from germline, CDR1 is MNHNS and CDR2 is SASEGT. CDR3 bases: TGTGCCAGCAGTGGACTACAGGGGGCTAGGGGGCCCACAGATACGCAGTATTTT. It specifies CASSGLQGARGPTDTQYF.

The V gene is TRBV18, the J gene TRBJ1-5; 11 nucleotides line up with TRBD1. Losses at the gene ends were 4 bases for V and 0 bases for J; bases not matched to a gene: 2. Germline V CDR1 and CDR2: KGHSH, LQKENI. The CDR3 is 16 amino acids. The CDR3 spells CASSRDRGYSNQPQHF. The CDR3 DNA reads as TGTGCCAGCTCACGGGACAGGGGGTATAGCAATCAGCCCCAGCATTTT.

The gene calls are TRBV5-1 and TRBJ2-7, with D unclear. The CDR3 is 13 residues long. The germline gives CDR1 SGHRS, CDR2 YFSETQ. Trimming removed 4 bases from V and 4 bases from J, with 12 bases in between. CDR3 coding DNA: TGCGCCAGCAGCCCATTAGAAATTTACGAGCAGTACTTC. Protein sequence: CASSPLEIYEQYF.

The chain links TRBV19 to TRBJ2-7; 8 positions match TRBD2. In germline, CDR1 is LNHDA, CDR2 SQIVND (reference sequence). J was trimmed by 6 bases and V by 3 bases; bases with no gene match: 7. CDR3 size: 14 residues. The CDR3 nucleotides are TGTGCCAGTAGTATCCAGCGGGAGAGGTCCGAGCAGTACTTC. It specifies CASSIQRERSEQYF.

The gene calls are TRBV19 and TRBJ2-6, with 8 bases lining up with TRBD1. Germline-derived CDR1 and CDR2 are LNHDA and SQIVND (reference sequence). With 6 bases clipped from V and 2 bases from J, the junction kept 3 bases outside the gene matches. The CDR3 is 15 amino acids. CDR3 region: CASRMDRAGANVLTF. In nucleotides, the CDR3 is TGTGCCAGTAGGATGGACAGGGCTGGGGCCAACGTCCTGACTTTC.

V usage is TRBV4-3 and J usage is TRBJ2-7, with TRBD1 matching over 7 bases. V was clipped by 1 base and J by 2 bases; unmatched bases: 5. CDR1 is LGHNA, CDR2 YSLEER, per germline. The CDR3 extends over 15 amino acids. The CDR3 here is CASSQGLGTAYEQYF. Written as DNA, the CDR3 is TGCGCCAGCAGCCAAGGCCTCGGGACAGCCTACGAGCAGTACTTC.

The chain has TRBV10-3 and TRBJ1-4; tentative D call: TRBD1 (6 bases). Per germline, CDR1 ENHRY and CDR2 SYGVKD. The CDR3 sequence is 13 residues long. Trimming stripped 7 bases from V and 5 bases from J, with 11 bases between. The CDR3 nucleotides are TGTGCCATCAAAAGACAGGACAATGAAAAACTGTTTTTT. This codes for CAIKRQDNEKLFF.

The V gene is TRBV28, the J gene TRBJ2-7; D uncertain. CDR3 length equals 12 residues. Germline V gene data show CDR1 as MDHEN and CDR2 as SYDVKM. V dropped 1 base and J dropped 4 bases, with 5 bases sitting between them. CDR3 in DNA: TGTGCCAGCAGTTTATCAGGTTACGAGCAGTACTTC. Protein product: CASSLSGYEQYF.

The rearrangement links TRBV4-2 to TRBJ2-3, with a weak D call TRBD2 (5 bases). V lost 0 bases and J lost 2, with 15 bases in between. The CDR3 totals 17 residues. Germline values: CDR1 LGHNA, CDR2 YNFKEQ. This CDR3 reads CASSQEGRVSTTDTQYF. Written as DNA, the CDR3 is TGTGCCAGCAGCCAAGAAGGGAGAGTCTCTACCACAGATACGCAGTATTTT.

This rearrangement joins TRBV4-1 to TRBJ2-3; 8 nucleotides align to TRBD2. Germline assignment: CDR1 MGHRA and CDR2 YSYEKL. V lost 0 bases and J lost 0; bases outside the gene matches: 11. The CDR3 runs 19 residues. This CDR3 reads CASSQDLGGRYISTDTQYF. The CDR3 DNA sequence: TGCGCCAGCAGCCAAGATCTCGGCGGGAGGTACATTAGCACAGATACGCAGTATTTT.

V usage is TRBV7-9 and J usage is TRBJ2-2, with a weak D call TRBD1 (5 bases). The CDR3 totals 14 residues. With 2 bases removed from V and 7 bases from J, the gap between germline ends came to 11 bases. Germline CDR1 reads SEHNR; CDR2 reads FQNEAQ (reference sequence). CDR3 region: CASSLQGRDGELFF. For the CDR3, the DNA is TGTGCCAGCAGCTTACAGGGAAGGGACGGGGAGCTGTTTTTT.

V gene TRBV19 combines with J gene TRBJ1-5; perhaps TRBD1 as D (5 bases). CDR1 and CDR2 from the germline V gene are LNHDA and SQIVND (reference sequence). Trimming took 9 bases from V and 4 from J, leaving 10 bases between them. This CDR3 spans 12 amino acids. DNA for the CDR3: TGTGCCAGCCGGGGGGGTAATCAGCCCCAGCATTTT. This codes for CASRGGNQPQHF.